A single sample gave rise to the 31 T cell receptor beta chains below, sequenced in a study of blood T cell repertoires in COVID-19. This table comes from immunoSEQ multiplex PCR, and its TCRdb copy is limited to in-frame clones, with some not included. Of approximately 440,000 clones listed, 88% were seen once; the top ten hold roughly 13%. Sequencing input: peripheral blood. The source is a woman in her fifties or sixties with COVID-19, enrolled during active disease.

This clone was detected a few times. The chain employs TRBV7-9 and TRBJ1-3; 8 bases fit TRBD1. V was clipped by 5 bases and J by 4 bases; unmatched bases: 7. CDR1 is SEHNR, CDR2 FQNEAQ, per germline (reference sequence). The CDR3 has 15 residues. CDR3 residues: CASSATTGVGNTIYF. In nucleotides, the CDR3 is TGTGCCAGCAGCGCCACGACAGGGGTCGGAAACACCATATATTTT.

The chain links TRBV2 to TRBJ1-6; perhaps TRBD1 as D (5 bases). The CDR3 contains 15 residues. V was shortened by 7 bases and J by 6 bases, with 16 bases between the two germline ends. CDR1 is SNHLY and CDR2 is FYNNEI in the germline V gene. The CDR3 is CASMMGTGGNSPLHF. The CDR3 DNA reads as TGTGCCAGCATGATGGGTACAGGCGGTAATTCACCCCTCCACTTT.

In this sample, this clone turned up a few times. J is TRBJ1-1 and V is TRBV7-2; 7 bases are shared with TRBD1. Unmatched junction bases numbered 9, after V lost 1 base and J lost 4 bases. The CDR3 runs to 16 residues. Germline lookup yields CDR1 SGHTA and CDR2 FQGNSA. Here the CDR3 reads CASSLDGQARGTEAFF. CDR3 in DNA: TGTGCCAGCAGCTTAGACGGACAGGCCAGGGGCACTGAAGCTTTCTTT.

In its sample, this clone was seen a few times. The chain is built from TRBV19 and TRBJ1-5, with D possibly being TRBD1 (5 bases). In germline, CDR1 is LNHDA, CDR2 SQIVND (reference sequence). The CDR3 sequence is 15 residues long. V was shortened by 3 bases and J by 6 bases, with 15 bases between the two germline ends. The CDR3 DNA reads as TGTGCCAGTAGTATCAGGCGGCAGGGCGGTCAGCCCCAGCATTTT. It codes for CASSIRRQGGQPQHF.

This clone appeared once. The J gene is TRBJ2-7, the V gene TRBV29-1; tentatively, D is TRBD1 (6 bases). This CDR3 has 13 residues. Trimming left V 6 bases short and J 0 bases short, with 12 bases between. Germline CDR1 reads SQVTM; CDR2 reads ANQGSEA. Written as DNA, the CDR3 is TGCAGCGTGGGACCGGACAGCTCCTACGAGCAGTACTTC. Residues: CSVGPDSSYEQYF.

The genes are TRBV5-1 and TRBJ1-1; TRBD1 aligns across 7 bases. Losses at the gene ends were 3 bases for V and 1 base for J; bases not matched to a gene: 6. Germline V gene data show CDR1 as SGHRS and CDR2 as YFSETQ. The CDR3 sequence is 15 residues long. This CDR3 reads CASSWMGQTNTEAFF. In nucleotides, the CDR3 is TGCGCCAGCAGCTGGATGGGACAGACGAACACTGAAGCTTTCTTT.

This clone was detected only once. The chain is built from TRBV28 and TRBJ1-2; 7 nucleotides align to TRBD1. The ends lost 7 bases at V and 6 bases at J; junction bases unmatched: 8. This CDR3 contains 13 residues. CDR1 MDHEN and CDR2 SYDVKM come from the germline V gene. CDR3 residues: CASTARQGNGYTF. The DNA for the CDR3 is TGTGCCAGCACCGCCCGACAGGGAAATGGCTACACCTTC.

This clone was detected only a few times. The rearrangement uses TRBV5-1 and TRBJ2-3; D ambiguous. This CDR3 has 17 amino acids. CDR1 is SGHRS and CDR2 is YFSETQ in the germline V gene. V was trimmed by 1 base and J by 5 bases, leaving 20 bases between them. In nucleotides, the CDR3 is TGCGCCAGCAGCTTGAAGGTCTTAGGCTCTCCGGGAGATACGCAGTATTTT. Translating gives CASSLKVLGSPGDTQYF.

The V call is TRBV6-1, the J call TRBJ1-5; D unresolved. The germline V gene encodes CDR1 MNHNS and CDR2 SASEGT. This CDR3 has 15 residues. Trimming stripped 2 bases from V and 7 bases from J, with 15 bases between. In nucleotides, the CDR3 is TGTGCCAGCAGTGAATTAGGATCGTCGGGACAGCCCCAGCATTTT. Translating gives CASSELGSSGQPQHF.

V and J are TRBV19 and TRBJ1-2, with TRBD1 identical over 7 bases. The germline gives CDR1 LNHDA, CDR2 SQIVND (reference sequence). J lost 8 bases, V lost 3 bases, and 9 bases had no gene match. CDR3 length: 14 residues. The CDR3 is CASSIPDRMGGYTF. As DNA, the CDR3 is TGTGCCAGTAGTATCCCGGACAGGATGGGCGGCTACACCTTC.

The sample holds one count of this clone. The V call is TRBV30, the J call TRBJ2-7; D possibly corresponds to TRBD1 (6 bases). The CDR3 is 15 amino acids. The V end lost 1 base, the J end lost 5 bases, and 18 bases lay between the germline ends. Germline V CDR1 and CDR2: GTSNPN, SVGIG (reference sequence). CDR3 nucleotide sequence: TGTGCCTGGAGTGAGGACCTTACAGGGTCCAACGAGCAGTACTTC. Amino acid sequence: CAWSEDLTGSNEQYF.

The chain employs TRBV7-9 and TRBJ1-5; tentative D call: TRBD1 (6 bases). The V and J ends lost 4 bases and 7 bases respectively, with 11 bases between them. This CDR3 has 13 residues. Germline V gene sequence: CDR1 SEHNR, CDR2 FQNEAQ (reference sequence). CDR3 region: CASSSPTGQPQHF. CDR3 coding DNA: TGTGCCAGCAGCTCCCCAACAGGGCAGCCCCAGCATTTT.

The chain combines TRBV2 with TRBJ2-7; 10 bases line up with TRBD2. This CDR3 is built from 15 residues. Germline V gives CDR1 SNHLY, CDR2 FYNNEI. After removal of 5 bases from V and 3 bases from J, the junction contained 7 bases not matched to a gene. CDR3 sequence: CASSRASGGRYEQYF. CDR3 nucleotides: TGTGCCAGCAGTCGAGCTAGCGGGGGCCGCTACGAGCAGTACTTC.

This clone showed up just once. V and J are TRBV27 and TRBJ1-4, with TRBD1 as a possible D gene (5 bases). The CDR3 is made up of 14 amino acids. V lost 5 bases and J lost 7, with 14 bases in between. Germline CDR1 MNHEY, CDR2 SMNVEV (reference sequence). Here the CDR3 DNA reads TGTGCCAGCAGTAGACCGGGACTCAGTGAAAAACTGTTTTTT. This sequence encodes CASSRPGLSEKLFF.

The DNA of the CDR3 is TGCGCCAGCAGTTCGGGGGTCGAGCAGTTCTTC. Translating gives CASSSGVEQFF. The rearrangement uses TRBV10-1 and TRBJ2-1; D perhaps matches TRBD2 (6 bases). Trimming took off 5 bases at V and 10 bases at J, with 9 bases between the two ends. The CDR3 is 11 amino acids. CDR1 and CDR2 from the germline V gene are WNHNN and SYGVQD (reference sequence).

Here the CDR3 DNA reads TGTGCCAGCAGCCCCGGGACAGCTGAAGCTTTCTTT. Protein sequence: CASSPGTAEAFF. The chain uses TRBV12-3 or TRBV12-4 and TRBJ1-1, with 7 bases that match TRBD1. The CDR3 is made up of 12 amino acids. Trimming took 6 bases from V and 6 from J; bases not matched to a gene: 4.

The rearrangement uses TRBV11-2 and TRBJ2-7, with 7 bases identical to TRBD1. This CDR3 comprises 12 residues. Losses at the gene ends were 11 bases for V and 5 bases for J; bases not matched to a gene: 9. Germline CDR1 and CDR2: SGHAT and FQNNGV. In DNA, the CDR3 is TGTGCCGGCCGGAACAGGGGCGACGAGCAGTACTTC. As protein: CAGRNRGDEQYF.

CDR3 loop: CASSLTRDLGEQFF. CDR3 in DNA: TGTGCCAGCAGCCTGACTAGGGACCTCGGTGAGCAGTTCTTC. The chain carries TRBV3-1 (or the pseudogene TRBV3-2) and TRBJ2-1, with D possibly matching TRBD2 (6 bases). This CDR3 is 14 amino acids long. From germline, CDR1 is LGHDT and CDR2 YNNKEL (reference sequence). V gave up 4 bases and J gave up 9 bases, with 16 bases separating them.

This clone appeared a few times. V gene TRBV13 combines with J gene TRBJ2-3; D is perhaps TRBD2 (6 bases). The CDR3 consists of 16 residues. V lost 5 bases, J lost 4 bases, and 19 bases lay in between. The V gene's germline CDR1 is PRHDT and CDR2 FYEKMQ (reference sequence). As DNA, the CDR3 is TGTGCCAGCAGCCCCCGGGACTTCCTCGACCCAGATACGCAGTATTTT. Residues: CASSPRDFLDPDTQYF.

The chain combines TRBV5-6 with TRBJ2-5; no definite D call. Trimming took off 2 bases at V and 1 base at J, with 6 bases between the two ends. The CDR3 has 13 amino acids. Germline V gene data show CDR1 as SGHDT and CDR2 as YYEEEE. The CDR3, as DNA: TGTGCCAGCAGCTTTGGGCCCCAAGAGACCCAGTACTTC. This gives the protein CASSFGPQETQYF.

V gene TRBV5-1 combines with J gene TRBJ1-2; 8 bases agree with TRBD1. Germline V gene lookup returns CDR1 SGHRS and CDR2 YFSETQ. Trimming cost V 2 bases and J 5 bases; bases outside gene matches: 8. The CDR3 length is 15 residues. Written as DNA, the CDR3 is TGCGCCAGCAGCTTCGGACAGGGAGGGGAGTATGGCTACACCTTC. Translated: CASSFGQGGEYGYTF.

The rearrangement links TRBV3-1 (or the pseudogene TRBV3-2) to TRBJ2-2; 10 bases fit TRBD2. Germline-derived CDR1 and CDR2 are LGHDT and YNNKEL (reference sequence). J lost 6 bases, V lost 1 base, and 2 bases had no gene match. The CDR3 extends over 15 amino acids. The CDR3 DNA reads TGTGCCAGCAGCCAAGTACTAGCGGGGTCCGGGGAGCTGTTTTTT. Its protein product is CASSQVLAGSGELFF.

CDR3 region: CASSERQLTYNEQFF. CDR3 sequence (DNA): TGTGCCAGCAGTGAACGACAGTTAACCTACAATGAGCAGTTCTTC. The genes are TRBV2 and TRBJ2-1; the D gene is possibly TRBD1 (5 bases). The length of the CDR3 is 15 residues. Germline V gene sequence: CDR1 SNHLY, CDR2 FYNNEI. The germline V and J ends were trimmed by 2 bases and 2 bases, with 10 bases remaining between them.

The chain joins TRBV24-1 to TRBJ2-3, with D perhaps matching TRBD2 (6 bases). Germline V lookup: CDR1 KGHDR, CDR2 SFDVKD. The CDR3 sequence is 13 residues long. Trimming pared 5 bases from V and 3 bases from J, leaving 8 bases between. Written as DNA, the CDR3 is TGTGCCACCAGTGGTGGAGGGACAGATACGCAGTATTTT. Its translation: CATSGGGTDTQYF.

The J gene is TRBJ2-1, the V gene TRBV20-1; 9 positions agree with TRBD2. This CDR3 spans 13 amino acids. Trimming at V came to 3 bases and at J to 7 bases, leaving 4 bases not matched to a gene. Looked up from germline, CDR1 is DFQATT and CDR2 is SNEGSKA (reference sequence). The CDR3 is CSASSSGGNEQFF. The CDR3 DNA sequence: TGCAGTGCTAGTAGTAGCGGGGGAAATGAGCAGTTCTTC.

The genes are TRBV27 and TRBJ2-2; 8 bases fit TRBD2. Trimming took 4 bases from V and 12 from J; bases not matched to a gene: 7. The CDR3 consists of 13 residues. The germline V gene encodes CDR1 MNHEY and CDR2 SMNVEV (reference sequence). The DNA for the CDR3 is TGTGCCAGCAGTTCGGGGGGGCCTAGGAAGCTGTTTTTT. It encodes CASSSGGPRKLFF.

This clone has a single count. The DNA of the CDR3 is TGTGCCAGCAAGAGTATTGGAGGAGCAGATACGCAGTATTTT. It encodes CASKSIGGADTQYF. V and J are TRBV5-6 and TRBJ2-3; a possible D gene is TRBD2 (5 bases). This CDR3 is built from 14 residues. CDR1 and CDR2 from the germline V gene are SGHDT and YYEEEE. Between the trimmed V and J ends, which lost 6 bases and 4 bases, there was a span of 15 bases.

This clone was picked up one time. J is TRBJ1-5 and V is TRBV30, with D hard to call. Germline V gene data show CDR1 as GTSNPN and CDR2 as SVGIG (reference sequence). The CDR3 consists of 12 residues. V was trimmed by 5 bases and J by 4 bases, leaving 9 bases between them. CDR3 sequence reads: CAWAPRNQPQHF. The DNA of the CDR3 is TGTGCCTGGGCTCCTCGGAATCAGCCCCAGCATTTT.

This chain connects TRBV29-1 to TRBJ1-1; 7 nucleotides align to TRBD1. Germline assignment: CDR1 SQVTM and CDR2 ANQGSEA. The CDR3 loop spans 13 amino acids. Trimming at V came to 7 bases and at J to 5 bases, leaving 10 bases not matched to a gene. The CDR3 sequence is CSALGQFRTEAFF. In DNA, the CDR3 is TGCAGCGCCCTGGGACAGTTTCGGACTGAAGCTTTCTTT. Using reference TRBV29-1 and TRBJ1-1 for the parts outside the CDR3, the full variable domain is SAVISQKPSRDICQRGTSLTIQCQVDSQVTMMFWYRQQPGQSLTLIATANQGSEATYESGFVIDKFPISRPNLTFSTLTVSNMSPEDSSIYLCSALGQFRTEAFFGQGTRLTVV.

The genes are TRBV6-6 and TRBJ1-2; 7 nucleotides align to TRBD1. V lost 7 bases, J lost 7 bases, and 18 bases stayed unmatched. The CDR3 sequence is 16 residues long. Looked up from germline, CDR1 is MNHNY and CDR2 is SVGAGI (reference sequence). CDR3 nucleotides: TGTGCCAGCATTCAAATGGGACAGTTTCTTTTCAGTGGCTACACCTTC. Protein: CASIQMGQFLFSGYTF.

The gene calls are TRBV5-6 and TRBJ2-1, with 7 bases aligning to TRBD2. In germline, CDR1 is SGHDT, CDR2 YYEEEE. Losses at the gene ends were 3 bases for V and 2 bases for J; bases not matched to a gene: 5. CDR3 length equals 15 residues. The CDR3 loop reads CASSSGRSPYNEQFF. In nucleotides, the CDR3 is TGTGCCAGCAGCTCCGGGAGGTCCCCCTACAATGAGCAGTTCTTC.